The next 25 T cell receptor beta chains were all read from a single sample in a study of human T cells and chemical hapten exposure. Time point indicated: patch test 2, 6 weeks after DPC sensitization. Treatment given: therapeutic diphenylcyclopropenone sensitization with weekly scalp DPC. Each CDR3 protein is one row after TCRdb ran MiXCR on the RACE reads. The sample shows over 100,000 distinct CDR3 sequences, less than 10% of them seen only once. This specimen consisted of whole blood, obtained in connection with sensitization to the hapten diphenylcyclopropenone (DPC). These receptors originate from a woman in her thirties or forties with alopecia areata. Some clones in this sample may be carry-over from other donors' samples.

V usage is TRBV4-1 and J usage is TRBJ1-2, with a possible D match to TRBD1 (5 bases). The CDR3 is made up of 14 amino acids. V dropped 0 bases and J dropped 7 bases, with 12 bases sitting between them. From germline, CDR1 is MGHRA and CDR2 YSYEKL. The CDR3 nucleotides read TGCGCCAGCAGCCAAGATCTGAGGGGCAGTGGCTACACCTTC. Protein product: CASSQDLRGSGYTF.

This clonotype was observed at least ten times. The V and J genes are TRBV7-9 and TRBJ2-7, with D perhaps matching TRBD2 (5 bases). Trimming took off 1 base at V and 4 bases at J, with 17 bases between the two ends. The CDR3 spans 16 residues. CDR1 and CDR2 from the germline V gene are SEHNR and FQNEAQ (reference sequence). CDR3 in amino acids: CASSLVDPPGEYEQYF. The CDR3 nucleotides are TGTGCCAGCAGCTTAGTGGACCCACCCGGGGAATACGAGCAGTACTTC. Full variable domain (rest looked up from reference TRBV7-9 and TRBJ2-7): DTGVSQNPRHKITKRGQNVTFRCDPISEHNRLYWYRQTLGQGPEFLTYFQNEAQLEKSRLLSDRFSAERPKGSFSTLEIQRTEQGDSAMYLCASSLVDPPGEYEQYFGPGTRLTVT.

This clonotype was detected many times. The V and J genes are TRBV28 and TRBJ2-2; 10 bases are a match to TRBD2. Germline assignment: CDR1 MDHEN and CDR2 SYDVKM. The length of the CDR3 is 15 residues. With 6 bases clipped from V and 0 bases from J, the junction kept 1 base outside the gene matches. DNA of the CDR3: TGTGCCAGCAGCAGCGGGGGGGCGAACACCGGGGAGCTGTTTTTT. Translated: CASSSGGANTGELFF.

The table lists this clonotype with a few counts. The V and J genes are TRBV12-3 or TRBV12-4 and TRBJ1-6; D unresolved. Between the trimmed V and J ends, which lost 6 bases and 7 bases, there was a span of 13 bases. The CDR3 runs 14 residues. The CDR3 coding sequence is TGTGCCAGCAGCTGGTTGGCCCAGAATTCACCCCTCCACTTT. It yields the protein CASSWLAQNSPLHF.

This clonotype was detected ten times or more. This sequence joins TRBV7-3 and TRBJ2-3; weak D call: TRBD2 (6 bases). CDR3 size: 16 residues. The V gene's germline CDR1 is SGHTA and CDR2 FQGTGA. V lost 1 base and J lost 2, with 13 bases in between. CDR3 nucleotide sequence: TGTGCCAGCAGCTTAATACCAGCGGGCAACACAGATACGCAGTATTTT. Translating gives CASSLIPAGNTDTQYF. Combining the CDR3 with reference TRBV7-3 and TRBJ2-3 gives the whole variable domain GAGVSQTPSNKVTEKGKYVELRCDPISGHTALYWYRQSLGQGPEFLIYFQGTGAADDSGLPNDRFFAVRPEGSVSTLKIQRTERGDSAVYLCASSLIPAGNTDTQYFGPGTRLTVL.

This clonotype was observed a few times. The J gene is TRBJ2-3, the V gene TRBV5-1; D could derive from TRBD1 or TRBD2 (7 bases each). Per germline, CDR1 SGHRS and CDR2 YFSETQ. V lost 0 bases, J lost 4 bases, and 12 bases lay in between. The CDR3 length is 15 residues. The DNA of the CDR3 is TGCGCCAGCAGCTTGGTCCCAGGGGGGGCAGATACGCAGTATTTT. This translates into CASSLVPGGADTQYF.

This clonotype was counted between two and nine times. The V gene is TRBV21-1, the J gene TRBJ2-7; TRBD1, the table's D call, was not compared with the DNA. TRBV21-1 is a recognized pseudogene. The CDR3 runs to 19 residues. The CDR3 is CASSKEVKDRGKRAYEQYF. The CDR3 DNA reads as TGTGCCAGCAGCAAAGAGGTGAAGGACAGGGGAAAAAGGGCCTACGAGCAGTACTTC.

On this clonotype itself: A junction boundary mismatches the germline segment, possibly from a read error. This rearrangement joins TRBV3-1 to TRBJ2-7, with D unclear. The germline V gene has CDR1 LGHDT and CDR2 YNNKEL (reference sequence). The CDR3 spans 14 residues. DNA for the CDR3: TGTGCCAGCAGACCTCTGTCCCTACCCTACGAGCGGTACTTC. It specifies CASRPLSLPYERYF.

This clonotype was observed a few times. V and J are TRBV11-2 and TRBJ1-4; possible D gene TRBD1, 6 bases. Germline V gives CDR1 SGHAT, CDR2 FQNNGV. Trimming stripped 5 bases from V and 8 bases from J, with 15 bases between. The CDR3 is made up of 14 amino acids. The CDR3 sequence is CASSPQQGREKLFF. The CDR3 region has the DNA TGTGCCAGCAGCCCCCAACAGGGTAGGGAAAAACTGTTTTTT.

The chain couples TRBV6-1 to TRBJ2-3, with 15 bases fitting TRBD2. Losses at the gene ends were 4 bases for V and 0 bases for J; bases not matched to a gene: 8. Per the germline V gene, CDR1 is MNHNS and CDR2 is SASEGT. This CDR3 contains 19 residues. The CDR3 region has the DNA TGTGCCAGCAGTGCTGGACTAGCGGGGGGGCCGCAGAGCACAGATACGCAGTATTTT. Encoded protein: CASSAGLAGGPQSTDTQYF.

The chain uses TRBV2 and TRBJ1-2; TRBD1 might be the D (6 bases). The CDR3 spans 15 residues. The V end lost 6 bases, the J end lost 7 bases, and 21 bases lay between the germline ends. Germline V lookup: CDR1 SNHLY, CDR2 FYNNEI. The CDR3 spells CASRISGAQWRGYTF. CDR3 DNA: TGTGCCAGCAGGATCTCGGGGGCACAATGGCGTGGCTACACCTTC.

This clonotype was counted ten times or more. The V gene is TRBV5-5, the J gene TRBJ1-5; D is unclear. The length of the CDR3 is 13 residues. V lost 0 bases to trimming and J lost 5 bases, with 6 bases between them. CDR1 SGHKS and CDR2 YYEKEE come from the germline V gene (reference sequence). CDR3 nucleotide sequence: TGTGCCAGCAGCTTGGAACTATATCAGCCCCAGCATTTT. As protein: CASSLELYQPQHF. Full variable domain (rest looked up from reference TRBV5-5 and TRBJ1-5): DAGVTQSPTHLIKTRGQQVTLRCSPISGHKSVSWYQQVLGQGPQFIFQYYEKEERGRGNFPDRFSARQFPNYSSELNVNALLLGDSALYLCASSLELYQPQHFGDGTRLSIL.

This clonotype has at least ten counts. The rearrangement links TRBV20-1 to TRBJ2-7; 10 bases fit TRBD2. The CDR3 sequence is 14 residues long. Trimming cost V 2 bases and J 5 bases; bases outside gene matches: 6. Germline CDR1 DFQATT, CDR2 SNEGSKA (reference sequence). The CDR3 coding sequence is TGCAGTGCTAGACAGCGGGGGGGCGGACACGAGCAGTACTTC. Translating gives CSARQRGGGHEQYF.

This rearrangement joins TRBV5-1 to TRBJ2-5, with a tentative D call TRBD1 (7 bases). The CDR3 consists of 17 residues. The ends were cut back, 5 bases at V and 2 bases at J, with 22 bases in the middle. The V gene's germline CDR1 is SGHRS and CDR2 YFSETQ. The CDR3 sequence is CASSSAGTVNFQETQYF. CDR3 bases: TGCGCCAGCAGTTCGGCGGGGACAGTCAATTTTCAAGAGACCCAGTACTTC.

This clonotype was observed at least ten times. This rearrangement joins TRBV7-2 to TRBJ2-7; possibly TRBD1 for D (5 bases). Trimming pared 3 bases from V and 5 bases from J, leaving 14 bases between. This CDR3 is built from 14 residues. From germline, CDR1 is SGHTA and CDR2 FQGNSA. CDR3 protein: CASSFRGRAHEQYF. The CDR3 coding sequence is TGTGCCAGCAGCTTCAGAGGCAGGGCACACGAGCAGTACTTC.

This clonotype was counted many times. This chain joins TRBV6-7 and TRBJ2-3; D is perhaps TRBD2 (6 bases). TRBV6-7 is an open reading frame whose function is uncertain. The V and J ends lost 0 bases and 2 bases respectively, with 9 bases between them. This CDR3 comprises 15 residues. The CDR3 bases are TGTGCCAGCAGTTACTCGCGGGGTAACACAGATACGCAGTATTTT. Amino acid sequence: CASSYSRGNTDTQYF.

In its sample, this clonotype was seen many times. The chain joins TRBV29-1 to TRBJ2-7; 8 positions match TRBD1. The CDR3 is made up of 12 amino acids. Unmatched junction bases numbered 2, after V lost 5 bases and J lost 2 bases. Germline CDR1 reads SQVTM; CDR2 reads ANQGSEA. The CDR3 DNA is TGCAGCGTTTGGACAGGGACCTACGAGCAGTACTTC. Its protein is CSVWTGTYEQYF.

Of note for this clonotype: A much larger clone lies one base from this, so it may be a read error. The conserved final phenylalanine or tryptophan is absent from the CDR3, which likely points to a read error. This chain uses TRBV6-2 or TRBV6-3 with TRBJ2-3, with no clear D. The CDR3 sequence is 12 residues long. Germline assignment: CDR1 MNHEY and CDR2 SVGEGT. Trimming took off 7 bases at V and 0 bases at J, with 5 bases between the two ends. The CDR3 protein is CASKRSTDTQYL. The CDR3 coding sequence is TGTGCCAGCAAAAGGAGCACAGATACGCAGTATTTA.

This chain connects TRBV6-1 to TRBJ2-3, with 10 bases fitting TRBD2. Trimming removed 2 bases from V and 6 bases from J; junction bases left unmatched: 11. Per the germline V gene, CDR1 is MNHNS and CDR2 is SASEGT. This CDR3 comprises 17 residues. The DNA for the CDR3 is TGTGCCAGCAGTGAACCCCCCCGAGCGGGGGGGCGGGATACGCAGTATTTT. Translation gives CASSEPPRAGGRDTQYF.

This chain links TRBV7-2 with TRBJ2-2, with TRBD2 matching over 9 bases. CDR3 length: 16 residues. CDR1 is SGHTA, CDR2 FQGNSA, per germline. The V segment lost 2 bases and the J segment 1 base; nucleotides outside the gene matches: 2. The CDR3 region has the DNA TGTGCCAGCAGCTTATTAGCGGGGGAGAACACCGGGGAGCTGTTTTTT. This gives the protein CASSLLAGENTGELFF.

The chain uses TRBV12-3 or TRBV12-4 and TRBJ2-3; D is uncertain. Deletions cut 6 bases from V and 4 bases from J, with 8 bases between. The length of the CDR3 is 12 residues. The CDR3 loop reads CASSSYPDTQYF. The CDR3 DNA reads TGTGCCAGCAGCTCATACCCAGATACGCAGTATTTT.

This clonotype was detected ten times or more. The genes are TRBV6-2 or TRBV6-3 and TRBJ2-1; D may be TRBD2 (6 bases). Germline CDR1 MNHEY, CDR2 SVGEGT. This CDR3 region has 13 residues. V lost 3 bases to trimming and J lost 7 bases, with 10 bases between them. The CDR3: CASSYGGRNEQFF. CDR3 coding DNA: TGTGCCAGCAGTTATGGGGGGAGGAATGAGCAGTTCTTC.

This chain uses TRBV7-6 with TRBJ1-5, with D unresolved. V was cut by 1 base and J by 3 bases, with 10 bases left in between. The CDR3 totals 15 residues. Per germline, CDR1 SGHVS and CDR2 FNYEAQ. The CDR3 here is CASSLGPGTNQPQHF. CDR3 sequence (DNA): TGTGCCAGCAGCTTAGGGCCCGGAACCAATCAGCCCCAGCATTTT.

This clonotype was counted many times. The chain uses TRBV6-2 or TRBV6-3 and TRBJ1-4; D gene uncertain. Trimming took off 7 bases at V and 11 bases at J, with 11 bases between the two ends. Germline V gives CDR1 MNHEY, CDR2 SVGEGT. CDR3 length: 11 residues. CDR3: CASKAGVKLFF. The CDR3 region has the DNA TGTGCCAGCAAGGCTGGGGTGAAACTGTTTTTT.

The chain combines TRBV30 with TRBJ2-5; D is possibly TRBD2 (5 bases). Germline CDR1 and CDR2: GTSNPN and SVGIG (reference sequence). V lost 4 bases and J lost 2, with 14 bases in between. The CDR3 contains 14 residues. The CDR3: CAWMRGMGQETQYF. The CDR3 nucleotides are TGTGCCTGGATGCGAGGGATGGGGCAAGAGACCCAGTACTTC.